The rows below give T cell receptor beta chains drawn from one sample of a study of blood T cell repertoires in COVID-19. Assay: immunoSEQ multiplex PCR; the TCRdb copy retains only in-frame clones and omits some. The table includes some 80,000 clones, approximately 86% detected once. The sequenced sample was peripheral blood. The receptors shown here come from a woman older than 75 in a cohort sampled during active or convalescent COVID-19. CDR3s include the opening cysteine and the closing phenylalanine or tryptophan. A D gene is named only where the DNA matches it firmly. Size tells how often a clone was seen (once, few, many) or the class of an expanded clone, and some rows leave it out.

V gene	J gene	D gene	clone size	CDR3 protein	CDR3 DNA
TRBV5-1	TRBJ2-7	TRBD1	.	CASSSGQGPSYEQYF	TGCGCCAGCAGCTCCGGACAGGGACCCTCCTACGAGCAGTACTTC
TRBV5-6	TRBJ1-2	TRBD1	few	CASSAGTGLAYGYTF	TGTGCCAGCAGCGCCGGGACAGGCCTTGCCTATGGCTACACCTTC
TRBV6-5	TRBJ2-6	.	.	CASKFSIGANVLTF	TGTGCCAGCAAGTTTTCTATCGGGGCCAACGTCCTGACTTTC
TRBV5-1	TRBJ1-4	.	.	CASSLGAGRNEKLFF	TGCGCCAGCAGCTTGGGTGCAGGCAGAAATGAAAAACTGTTTTTT
TRBV11-1	TRBJ1-2	TRBD1	once	CASSYTTGNYGYTF	TGTGCCAGCAGCTACACGACAGGGAACTATGGCTACACCTTC
TRBV11-2	TRBJ2-5	.	.	CASSPLGQETQYF	TGTGCCAGCAGCCCACTAGGCCAAGAGACCCAGTACTTC
TRBV18	TRBJ1-1	.	.	CASSPSQGGEAFF	TGTGCCAGCTCACCAAGTCAGGGTGGTGAAGCTTTCTTT
TRBV7-3	TRBJ2-1	TRBD2	.	CASSSINRRTSGNNEQFF	TGTGCCAGCAGCTCGATTAACCGTCGGACTAGCGGGAACAATGAGCAGTTCTTC
TRBV27	TRBJ1-2	.	.	CASSLQGTYGYTF	TGTGCCAGCAGTCTACAGGGCACCTATGGCTACACCTTC
TRBV27	TRBJ1-3	.	.	CASSKTGIGNTIYF	TGTGCCAGCAGCAAAACAGGGATTGGAAACACCATATATTTT
TRBV5-1	TRBJ2-1	TRBD2	.	CASRAGEGEQFF	TGCGCCAGCAGGGCGGGAGAGGGTGAGCAGTTCTTC
TRBV5-1	TRBJ2-7	.	.	CASRTQGGTYEQYF	TGCGCCAGCAGGACGCAGGGGGGAACCTACGAGCAGTACTTC
TRBV6-5	TRBJ2-7	.	.	CASRRKADEQYF	TGTGCCAGCAGGAGGAAAGCCGACGAGCAGTACTTC
TRBV11-3	TRBJ1-1	.	.	CASSLVAATEAFF	TGTGCCAGCAGCTTAGTTGCGGCCACTGAAGCTTTCTTT
TRBV5-5	TRBJ2-7	TRBD2	once	CASSLVGEGQNEQYF	TGTGCCAGCAGCTTGGTGGGGGAGGGCCAAAACGAGCAGTACTTC
TRBV28	TRBJ1-3	TRBD1	.	CASSLLTGWGNTIYF	TGTGCCAGCAGTTTATTGACAGGGTGGGGAAACACCATATATTTT
TRBV3-1/TRBV3-2	TRBJ1-2	TRBD1	.	CASSQGQGYGYTF	TGTGCCAGCAGCCAGGGACAGGGATATGGCTACACCTTC
TRBV19	TRBJ1-2	TRBD1	.	CASSTQSTGAYGYTF	TGTGCCAGTAGTACTCAATCGACAGGGGCCTATGGCTACACCTTC
TRBV29-1	TRBJ1-2	TRBD1	many	CSVVGQDTNYGYTF	TGCAGCGTTGTTGGACAGGACACTAACTATGGCTACACCTTC
TRBV5-4	TRBJ2-1	.	.	CASSSPAPENYNEQFF	TGTGCCAGCAGCTCCCCGGCCCCGGAGAACTACAATGAGCAGTTCTTC
TRBV27	TRBJ1-2	.	.	CASSLGGADYGYTF	TGTGCCAGCAGTTTAGGGGGGGCCGACTATGGCTACACCTTC
TRBV5-6	TRBJ2-7	TRBD2	.	CASNLRLAEAYEQYF	TGTGCCAGCAACCTTAGACTAGCGGAGGCCTACGAGCAGTACTTC
TRBV19	TRBJ2-1	TRBD2	once	CAGRAGDFNEQFF	TGTGCCGGGAGAGCGGGAGACTTCAATGAGCAGTTCTTC
TRBV12-5	TRBJ2-1	TRBD1	.	CASSGAGTGSTGEQFF	TGTGCTAGTTCTGGGGCAGGGACAGGGAGTACAGGGGAGCAGTTCTTC
TRBV7-6	TRBJ2-1	.	.	CASSRSWGRYNEQFF	TGTGCCAGCAGCCGCTCGTGGGGCAGGTACAATGAGCAGTTCTTC
TRBV5-3	TRBJ2-5	.	.	CARSSLGGGGETQYF	TGTGCCAGAAGCTCGCTTGGGGGAGGCGGGGAGACCCAGTACTTC
TRBV29-1	TRBJ2-1	TRBD2	many	CSVKREGGVHNEQFF	TGCAGCGTTAAGCGGGAGGGCGGGGTACACAATGAGCAGTTCTTC
TRBV12-3/TRBV12-4	TRBJ1-5	.	.	CASSSYDMGPQHF	TGTGCCAGCAGTTCCTATGACATGGGGCCCCAGCATTTT
TRBV7-3	TRBJ2-6	TRBD2	.	CASSFGGGAAGANVLTF	TGTGCCAGCAGCTTTGGGGGAGGGGCTGCTGGGGCCAACGTCCTGACTTTC
TRBV2	TRBJ2-3	TRBD1	.	CASSSDRGQGYF	TGTGCCAGCAGCTCAGACAGGGGGCAAGGGTATTTT
TRBV5-1	TRBJ2-5	TRBD1	.	CASSLGQEETQYF	TGCGCCAGCAGCTTAGGACAGGAAGAGACCCAGTACTTC
TRBV28	TRBJ1-5	TRBD1	.	CASSLFQGVGQPQHF	TGTGCCAGCAGTTTATTCCAGGGGGTCGGGCAGCCCCAGCATTTT
TRBV28	TRBJ1-2	.	.	CASSPPGYGYTF	TGTGCCAGCAGCCCCCCCGGCTATGGCTACACCTTC
TRBV30	TRBJ1-5	.	few	CAWSGGRGTQPQHF	TGTGCCTGGAGTGGAGGCAGGGGCACTCAGCCCCAGCATTTT
TRBV7-3	TRBJ2-3	TRBD2	.	CASSLRLAGTDTQYF	TGTGCCAGCAGCTTACGGTTAGCGGGGACAGATACGCAGTATTTT
TRBV5-1	TRBJ2-1	TRBD2	.	CASSVLPGLAGLSSYNEQFF	TGCGCCAGCAGCGTCCTCCCGGGACTAGCGGGTCTTAGCTCCTACAATGAGCAGTTCTTC
TRBV3-1/TRBV3-2	TRBJ2-7	.	once	CASSQESSSNEQYF	TGTGCCAGCAGCCAAGAATCGTCTAGTAACGAGCAGTACTTC
TRBV6-5	TRBJ1-1	TRBD1	.	CASRTGGDTEAFF	TGTGCCAGTAGGACAGGGGGAGACACTGAAGCTTTCTTT
TRBV29-1	TRBJ2-5	.	few	CSVVWAGETQYF	TGCAGCGTTGTGTGGGCGGGGGAGACCCAGTACTTC
TRBV6-5	TRBJ2-5	.	.	CASSSRETQYF	TGTGCCAGCAGTTCCCGAGAGACCCAGTACTTC
TRBV3-1/TRBV3-2	TRBJ1-5	.	few	CASSQEGAGQPQHF	TGTGCCAGCAGCCAAGAGGGGGCAGGTCAGCCCCAGCATTTT
TRBV2	TRBJ2-2	.	.	CASSEVSGELFF	TGTGCCAGCAGCGAGGTGTCCGGGGAGCTGTTTTTT
TRBV19	TRBJ1-6	.	.	CASSTQGGSPLHF	TGTGCCAGTAGTACGCAGGGTGGATCACCCCTCCACTTT
TRBV29-1	TRBJ1-1	.	.	CSGGQQNTEAFF	TGCAGCGGCGGACAACAGAACACTGAAGCTTTCTTT
TRBV4-1	TRBJ2-1	TRBD2	.	CASSPLGTSARNEQFF	TGCGCCAGCAGCCCCCTAGGGACTAGCGCTAGGAATGAGCAGTTCTTC
TRBV28	TRBJ2-3	.	.	CASSRGSVGTDTQYF	TGTGCCAGCAGCCGGGGAAGCGTGGGGACAGATACGCAGTATTTT
TRBV5-1	TRBJ1-3	.	.	CASSLNRGNTIYF	TGCGCCAGCAGCTTGAATCGTGGAAACACCATATATTTT
TRBV28	TRBJ1-2	.	.	CASSLVAPYSYGYTF	TGTGCCAGCAGTTTAGTGGCTCCTTACAGTTATGGCTACACCTTC
TRBV5-1	TRBJ1-2	TRBD1	.	CASSDGQGYGYTF	TGCGCCAGCAGCGACGGACAGGGCTATGGCTACACCTTC
TRBV18	TRBJ1-2	TRBD1	many	CASSLQGADYGYTF	TGTGCCAGCTCATTACAGGGGGCTGACTATGGCTACACCTTC
TRBV28	TRBJ1-2	.	once	CASRGGVGSTNYGYTF	TGTGCCAGCAGGGGAGGGGTCGGAAGTACTAACTATGGCTACACCTTC
TRBV3-1/TRBV3-2	TRBJ2-4	TRBD2	.	CASSQGRLAGGKLAKNIQYF	TGTGCCAGCAGCCAAGGCCGGTTAGCGGGAGGGAAACTAGCCAAAAACATTCAGTACTTC
TRBV23-1	TRBJ1-2	.	.	CASSHRANYGYTF	TGCGCCAGCAGTCACAGGGCTAACTATGGCTACACCTTC
TRBV6-5	TRBJ2-3	TRBD2	.	CASSYVASGGSDTQYF	TGTGCCAGCAGTTACGTGGCTAGCGGGGGGTCAGATACGCAGTATTTT
TRBV19	TRBJ1-6	.	.	CASSLLRGTNSPLHF	TGTGCCAGTAGTCTACTCAGGGGTACGAATTCACCCCTCCACTTT